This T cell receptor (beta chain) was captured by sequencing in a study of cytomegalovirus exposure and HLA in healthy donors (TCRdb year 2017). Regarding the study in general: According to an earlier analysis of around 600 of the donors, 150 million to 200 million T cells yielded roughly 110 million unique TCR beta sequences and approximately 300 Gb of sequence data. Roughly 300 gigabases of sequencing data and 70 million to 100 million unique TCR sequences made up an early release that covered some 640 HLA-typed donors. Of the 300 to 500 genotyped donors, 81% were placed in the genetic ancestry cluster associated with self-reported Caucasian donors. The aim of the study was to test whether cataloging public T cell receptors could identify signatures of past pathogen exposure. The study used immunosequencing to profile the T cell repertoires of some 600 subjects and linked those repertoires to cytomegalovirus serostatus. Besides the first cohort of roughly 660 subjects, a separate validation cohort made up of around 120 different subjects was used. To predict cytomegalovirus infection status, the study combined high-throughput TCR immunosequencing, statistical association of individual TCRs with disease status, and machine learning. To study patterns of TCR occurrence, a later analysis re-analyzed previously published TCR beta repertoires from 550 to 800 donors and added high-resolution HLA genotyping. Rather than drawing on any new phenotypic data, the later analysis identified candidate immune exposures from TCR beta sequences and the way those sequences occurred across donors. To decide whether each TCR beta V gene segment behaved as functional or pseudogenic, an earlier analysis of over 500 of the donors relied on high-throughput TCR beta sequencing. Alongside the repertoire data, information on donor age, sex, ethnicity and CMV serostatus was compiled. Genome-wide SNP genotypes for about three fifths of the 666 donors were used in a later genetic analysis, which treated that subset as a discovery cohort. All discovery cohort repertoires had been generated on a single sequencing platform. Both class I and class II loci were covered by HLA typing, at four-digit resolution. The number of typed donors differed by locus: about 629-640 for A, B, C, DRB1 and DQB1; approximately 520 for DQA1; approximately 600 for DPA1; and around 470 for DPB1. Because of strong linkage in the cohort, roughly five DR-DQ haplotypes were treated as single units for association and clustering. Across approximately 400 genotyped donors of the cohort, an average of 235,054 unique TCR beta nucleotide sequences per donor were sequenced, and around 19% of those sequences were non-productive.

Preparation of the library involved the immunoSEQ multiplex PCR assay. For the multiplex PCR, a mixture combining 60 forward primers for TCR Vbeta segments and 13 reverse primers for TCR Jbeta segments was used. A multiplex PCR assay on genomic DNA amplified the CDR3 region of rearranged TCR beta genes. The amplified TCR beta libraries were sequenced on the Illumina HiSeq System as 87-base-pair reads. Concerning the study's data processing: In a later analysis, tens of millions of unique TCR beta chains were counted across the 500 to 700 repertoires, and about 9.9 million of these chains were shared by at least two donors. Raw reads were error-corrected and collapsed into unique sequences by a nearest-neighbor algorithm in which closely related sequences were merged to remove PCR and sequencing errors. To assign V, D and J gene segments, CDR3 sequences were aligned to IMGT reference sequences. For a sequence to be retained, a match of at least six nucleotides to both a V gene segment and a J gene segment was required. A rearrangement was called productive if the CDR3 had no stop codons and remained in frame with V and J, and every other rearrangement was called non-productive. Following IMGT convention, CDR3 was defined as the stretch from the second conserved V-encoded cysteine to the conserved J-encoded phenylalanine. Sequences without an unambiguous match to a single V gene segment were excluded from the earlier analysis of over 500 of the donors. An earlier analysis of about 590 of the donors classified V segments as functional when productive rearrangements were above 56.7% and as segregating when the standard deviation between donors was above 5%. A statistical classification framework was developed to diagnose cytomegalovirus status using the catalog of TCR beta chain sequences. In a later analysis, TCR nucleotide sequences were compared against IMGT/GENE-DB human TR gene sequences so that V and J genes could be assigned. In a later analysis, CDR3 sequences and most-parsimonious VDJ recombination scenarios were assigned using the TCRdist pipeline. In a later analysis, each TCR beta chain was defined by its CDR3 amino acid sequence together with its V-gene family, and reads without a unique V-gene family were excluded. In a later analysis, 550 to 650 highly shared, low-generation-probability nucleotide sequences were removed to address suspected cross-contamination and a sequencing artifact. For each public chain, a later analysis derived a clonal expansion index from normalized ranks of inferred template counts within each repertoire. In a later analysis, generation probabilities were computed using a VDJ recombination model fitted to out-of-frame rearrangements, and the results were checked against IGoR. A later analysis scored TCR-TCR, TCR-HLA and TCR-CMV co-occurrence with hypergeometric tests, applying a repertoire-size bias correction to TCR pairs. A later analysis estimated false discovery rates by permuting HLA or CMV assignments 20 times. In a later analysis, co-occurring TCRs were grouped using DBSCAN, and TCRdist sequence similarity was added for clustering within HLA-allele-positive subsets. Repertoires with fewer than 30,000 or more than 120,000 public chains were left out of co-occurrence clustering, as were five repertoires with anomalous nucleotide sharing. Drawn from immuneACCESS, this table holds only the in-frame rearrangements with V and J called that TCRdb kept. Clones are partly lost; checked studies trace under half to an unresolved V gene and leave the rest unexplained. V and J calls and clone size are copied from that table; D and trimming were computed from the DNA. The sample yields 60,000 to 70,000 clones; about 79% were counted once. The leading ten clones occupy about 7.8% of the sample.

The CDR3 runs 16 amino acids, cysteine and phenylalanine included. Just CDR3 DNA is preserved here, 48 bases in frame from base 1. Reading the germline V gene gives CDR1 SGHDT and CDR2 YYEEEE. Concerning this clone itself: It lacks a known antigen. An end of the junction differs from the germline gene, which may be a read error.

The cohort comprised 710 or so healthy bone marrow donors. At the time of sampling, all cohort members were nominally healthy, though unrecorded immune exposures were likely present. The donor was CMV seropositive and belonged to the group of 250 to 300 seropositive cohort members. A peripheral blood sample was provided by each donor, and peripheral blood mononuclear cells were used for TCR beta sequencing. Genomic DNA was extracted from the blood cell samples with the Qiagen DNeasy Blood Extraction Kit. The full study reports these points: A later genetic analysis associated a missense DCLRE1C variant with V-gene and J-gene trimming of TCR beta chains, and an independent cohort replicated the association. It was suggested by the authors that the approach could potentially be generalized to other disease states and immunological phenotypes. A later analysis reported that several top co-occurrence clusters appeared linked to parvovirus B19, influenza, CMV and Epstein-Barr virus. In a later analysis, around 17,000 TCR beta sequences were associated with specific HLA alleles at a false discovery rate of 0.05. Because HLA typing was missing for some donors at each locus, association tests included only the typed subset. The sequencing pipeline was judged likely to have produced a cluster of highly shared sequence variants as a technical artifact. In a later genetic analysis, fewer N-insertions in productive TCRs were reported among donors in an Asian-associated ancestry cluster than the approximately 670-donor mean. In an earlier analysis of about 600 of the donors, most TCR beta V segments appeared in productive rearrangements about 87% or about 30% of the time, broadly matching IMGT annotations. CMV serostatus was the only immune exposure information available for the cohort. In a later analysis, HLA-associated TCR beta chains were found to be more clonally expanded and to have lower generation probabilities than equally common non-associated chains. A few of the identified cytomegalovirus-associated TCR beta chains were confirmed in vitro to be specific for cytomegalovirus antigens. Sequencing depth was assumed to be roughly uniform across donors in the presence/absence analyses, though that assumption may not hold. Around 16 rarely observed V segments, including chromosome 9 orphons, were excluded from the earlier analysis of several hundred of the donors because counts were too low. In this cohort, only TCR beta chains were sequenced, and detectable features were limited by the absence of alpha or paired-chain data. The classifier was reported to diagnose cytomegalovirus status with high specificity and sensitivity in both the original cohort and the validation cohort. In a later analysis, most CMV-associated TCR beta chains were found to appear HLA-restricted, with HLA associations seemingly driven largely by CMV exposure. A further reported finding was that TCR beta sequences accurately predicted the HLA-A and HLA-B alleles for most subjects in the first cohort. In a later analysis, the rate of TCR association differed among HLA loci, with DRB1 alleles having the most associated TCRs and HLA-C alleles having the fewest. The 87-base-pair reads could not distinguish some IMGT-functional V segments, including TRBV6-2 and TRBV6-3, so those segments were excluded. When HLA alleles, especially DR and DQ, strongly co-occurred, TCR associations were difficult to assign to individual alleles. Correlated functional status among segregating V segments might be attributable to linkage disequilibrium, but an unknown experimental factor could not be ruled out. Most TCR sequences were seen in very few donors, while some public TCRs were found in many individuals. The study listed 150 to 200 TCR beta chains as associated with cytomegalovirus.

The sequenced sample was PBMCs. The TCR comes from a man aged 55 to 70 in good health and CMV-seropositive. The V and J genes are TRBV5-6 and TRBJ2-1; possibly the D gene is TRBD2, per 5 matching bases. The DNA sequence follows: TGTGCCAGCAGCTTGGGGACTCGCGGGTCCTACAATGGGCAGTTCTTC. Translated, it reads CASSLGTRGSYNGQFF.